This T cell receptor beta chain was sequenced during a study of regulatory T cells in long-lasting Graves disease (dated by TCRdb to about 2021). Background on the whole study: Antithyroid drugs had been taken for less than 3 months by newly diagnosed Graves' disease patients. Patients with persistent Graves' disease were compared with patients with newly diagnosed Graves' disease using TCR sequencing and RNA sequencing of peripheral blood. The study was registered as a clinical trial and conducted in China. A total of around 35 samples underwent TCR sequencing: around 13 from persistent and about 20 from newly diagnosed Graves' disease patients.

The time point label on this specimen signifies: newly diagnosed GD, antithyroid drugs for less than 3 months. RNA was extracted from PBMCs in TRIzol for both TCR sequencing and RNA sequencing. The diagnosis of Graves' disease followed American Thyroid Association guidelines. Recruitment of patients was carried out at an endocrinology department in Xi'an, China. Each patient gave roughly 8.4 milliliters of peripheral blood, collected in an EDTA anticoagulant tube. Ficoll Paque Plus density gradient separation was used to isolate PBMCs, and no further T cell sorting was done. RNA quality was checked with an Agilent 2100 Bioanalyzer and agarose gel, and concentration with a NanoDrop 2000. This clonotype was seen at least ten times. Which antigen it targets is not known. Base qualities are missing; no much larger clone stands one base away. The CDR3 holds 14 amino acids from the cysteine to the phenylalanine. Only CDR3 DNA is held: 42 bases, read in frame from base 1. The junction carries 7 bases between V and J, which are trimmed by 2 bases and 0 bases respectively. CDR1 and CDR2 are read off the germline V gene (reference sequence) as SEHNR and FQNEAQ.

The study at large found these results: The small sample size was acknowledged by the authors as a limitation that may reduce accuracy. Sequencing and analysis were limited to the TCR beta chain. Patients with persistent disease shared more public clonotypes (approximately 2,500) than newly diagnosed patients did (more than 900). Compared with newly diagnosed patients, persistent Graves' disease patients had lower TCR Shannon entropy and fewer highly expanded clones, which suggests clonal expansion. Preferential use of TRBV28, TRBJ1-2 and TRBJ2-5 was observed in persistent disease, whereas TRBV20-1 and TRBJ2-1 were favored in newly diagnosed disease. The study examined only peripheral blood because the primary lesion, thyroid tissue, could not be accessed.

Receptors were amplified or captured by multiplex PCR. Sequencing used an Illumina HiSeq 4000. CDR3 regions were amplified by Arm-PCR with iRepertoire HTBI primers to construct TCR beta libraries. Before sequencing, the PCR products underwent gel purification. The published analysis was carried out like this. Gene usage analysis of CDR3 amino acid clonotypes used the 60 to 75 TRBV and some 13 TRBJ segments found across samples. Filtered high-quality paired reads were merged into contigs using COPE and FqMerger. BLAST was used to align contigs to the IMGT TRBV, TRBD and TRBJ reference genes, and CDR3 was defined following IMGT. Any clonotype with a frequency above 0.1% was counted as a highly expanded clone. Shannon entropy was used to measure repertoire diversity, and the Gini coefficient was used to measure V-J evenness. Public clonotypes were defined as clonotypes shared by more than one individual. Through fastp at Q25 and MiXCR, TCRdb rebuilt clones from the public reads, retaining in-frame beta chains. Records with the same CDR3 protein are collapsed into one entry carrying the most frequent genes and DNA. Here the V and J calls rest on TCRdb's processing, not on the authors' analysis. Here the sample has more than 300,000 distinct CDR3 sequences; 15% to 20% occur a single time. 20% of the sample is taken by the ten largest.

The same data also went into a second study, on T cells in Graves' hyperthyroidism and ophthalmopathy. The second paper states: Stable Graves' hyperthyroidism was defined as no progression to ophthalmopathy during 18 months of follow-up. Hyperthyroidism patients were aged 18 to 65 years and newly diagnosed, with disease duration of less than 2 months. The study excluded patients with uncontrolled infections, other autoimmune diseases, pregnancy or lactation. Diagnoses relied on clinical symptoms, serum thyroxine and TRAb, thyroid ultrasound and orbital computed tomography. The TCR CDR3 was subjected to a first round of RT-PCR using the HTBI primer set and the Qiagen OneStep RT-PCR kit. Most expanded thyroid clonotypes (frequency above 0.001) were also found in blood, which suggests that blood repertoires may mirror thyroid immune responses. Ophthalmopathy was separated from stable hyperthyroidism by a 13 V-J signature model, with over 85% sensitivity and about 81% specificity obtained in cross-validation and 80%/75% obtained in testing. In validation, progression to ophthalmopathy was predicted by the model with roughly 69% sensitivity and just over 72% specificity, a median of around 5.9 months before onset. To identify TCR V-J signatures that set the groups apart, the researchers used a discovery cohort of 100 patients, made up of around 42 with Graves' ophthalmopathy and 55 to 65 with stable Graves' hyperthyroidism. An independent validation cohort of 18 to 20 hyperthyroidism patients and some 15 patients who later progressed to ophthalmopathy tested prospective prediction of ophthalmopathy. For training and testing, the 100 or so patients in the discovery cohort were randomly divided in a 7:3 ratio. Thyroid tissue and blood T-cell repertoires from about six Graves' hyperthyroidism patients were also compared in the study. After blood sampling, hyperthyroidism patients were treated with methimazole at a starting dose of 30 mg daily, and ophthalmopathy patients were treated with high-dose intravenous methylprednisolone. Libraries were constructed in a second round of multiplex PCR, after which size selection and purification were performed. The libraries were sequenced on an Illumina HiSeq2000 using paired-end 100 bp reads. Raw data were processed with SOAPnuke, discarding reads with adapters, uncalled bases, mean Phred below 15, or no exact constant-primer or identifier match. High-quality paired reads were merged using COPE v1.2.5, and each unique nucleotide sequence was defined as a clonotype. MiTCR v1.1 was used to align the clonotypes against IMGT TRBV, TRBD and TRBJ reference segments. The analysis was restricted to V-J combinations with a frequency above 0.0001, which together covered 99.2% of the repertoires. The TCS score was defined as the ratio of F50 (clonal expansion) to E x V (chaos), calculated using BLOSUM62-based TCRdist between CDR3 peptides within each V-J. Welch's t-statistics and random forest reduced around 520 V-J features to 10 to 15, which were used in a naive Bayes classifier (R e1071). Sample size was not statistically predetermined, and investigators were not blinded to group allocation. TCR Vbeta CDR3 sequencing of approximately 140 peripheral blood samples (roughly 41 ophthalmopathy, about 75 hyperthyroidism and about 17 progressor patients) is reported in the paper.

The sample here was peripheral blood mononuclear cells (PBMCs), taken at new diagnosis, from a patient treated with antithyroid drugs. The rearrangement joined TRBV7-9 to TRBJ2-5; matching of 6 bases hints at TRBD2 as the D gene. The receptor was derived from a woman aged 18 to 35 with Graves disease. Donor details come from another sample of the same person, matched by shared clones. The CDR3 reads as follows: CASSLREYQETQYF. Read as DNA, the sequence is TGTGCCAGCAGCTTACGGGAGTACCAAGAGACCCAGTACTTC.